Below are 27 T cell receptor beta chains sequenced from a single sample in a study of CD8+ T cells in alopecia areata. Treatment specified: oral pan-JAK inhibitor, 5-10 mg twice daily. TCR sequencing used cDNA made by reverse transcription of extracted RNA. The protocol was immunoSEQ multiplex PCR, while the TCRdb copy is restricted to in-frame clones and leaves out a portion. The sample lists roughly 200,000 clones; 53% were seen once. The sample was CD8+ T cells sorted from blood, taken at week 24, from a patient treated with tofacitinib. The source of these receptors is a human donor with alopecia areata.

The rearrangement joins TRBV5-1 to TRBJ2-5; D might be TRBD2 (5 bases). CDR1 SGHRS and CDR2 YFSETQ come from the germline V gene. V lost 0 bases and J lost 1, with 10 bases in between. This CDR3 has 15 residues. The CDR3 reads CASSLGGGSQETQYF. CDR3 nucleotide sequence: TGCGCCAGCAGCTTGGGTGGCGGGTCCCAAGAGACCCAGTACTTC.

The J gene is TRBJ2-1, the V gene TRBV30, with D unclear. Germline loops: CDR1 GTSNPN, CDR2 SVGIG (reference sequence). Deletions cut 0 bases from V and 5 bases from J, with 8 bases between. This CDR3 contains 13 residues. For the CDR3, the DNA is TGTGCCTGGAGTGTAGCTGCGAACAATGAGCAGTTCTTC. This sequence encodes CAWSVAANNEQFF.

The V gene is TRBV7-2, the J gene TRBJ2-7; 9 bases agree with TRBD1. Unmatched junction bases numbered 1, after V lost 6 bases and J lost 1 base. Germline CDR1 is SGHTA and CDR2 is FQGNSA. The CDR3 spans 13 residues. The chain's CDR3 is CASRGQGSYEQYF. Here the CDR3 DNA reads TGTGCCAGCAGGGGACAGGGTTCCTACGAGCAGTACTTC.

The chain is built from TRBV30 and TRBJ1-2; the match to TRBD1 covers 7 bases. The germline V gene encodes CDR1 GTSNPN and CDR2 SVGIG (reference sequence). V was clipped by 1 base and J by 6 bases; unmatched bases: 8. This CDR3 spans 14 amino acids. The CDR3 DNA follows: TGTGCCTGGAGTGCGGACAGGTCCGAACATGGCTACACCTTC. This gives the protein CAWSADRSEHGYTF.

The CDR3 DNA sequence: TGTGCCAGCAGCTTAGACAGGGAATATGGCTACACCTTC. Protein sequence: CASSLDREYGYTF. The chain is built from TRBV13 and TRBJ1-2; TRBD1 might be the D (6 bases). Trimming took 1 base from V and 5 from J, leaving 8 bases between them. CDR1 PRHDT and CDR2 FYEKMQ come from the germline V gene (reference sequence). This CDR3 has 13 residues.

As regards this clone: Sequence at one end of the junction differs from germline and may be a read error. The V call is TRBV29-1, the J call TRBJ2-2; unclear D gene. The length of the CDR3 is 11 residues. The germline CDR1 and CDR2 sequences are SQVTM and ANQGSEA. The CDR3 bases are TGCAGCGTTGTGAACGCCGGGGAGCTGTTTTTT. It yields the protein CSVVNAGELFF.

The genes are TRBV27 and TRBJ1-2, with TRBD1 matching 8 bases. V trimming: 1 base; J trimming: 6 bases; junction bases outside the gene matches: 7. Germline-derived CDR1 and CDR2 are MNHEY and SMNVEV (reference sequence). This CDR3 comprises 15 residues. CDR3 bases: TGTGCCAGCAGTTTATTGGGACAGGCCTTGAATGGCTACACCTTC. This translates into CASSLLGQALNGYTF.

The chain has TRBV7-2 and TRBJ2-3; 11 nucleotides agree with TRBD2. This CDR3 has 16 residues. The junction had 10 bases not matched to a gene; V was cut back by 3 bases and J by 8 bases. From germline, CDR1 is SGHTA and CDR2 FQGNSA. CDR3: CASSLEVSGGASTQYF. CDR3 coding DNA: TGTGCCAGCAGCTTGGAAGTTAGCGGGGGGGCCAGTACGCAGTATTTT. The whole variable domain, remainder taken from reference TRBV7-2 and TRBJ2-3, is GAGVSQSPSNKVTEKGKDVELRCDPISGHTALYWYRQSLGQGLEFLIYFQGNSAPDKSGLPSDRFSAERTGGSVSTLTIQRTQQEDSAVYLCASSLEVSGGASTQYFGPGTRLTVL.

The chain links TRBV30 to TRBJ2-2; the D gene is possibly TRBD1 (6 bases). The CDR3 runs 13 residues. Trimming shortened V by 2 bases and J by 6 bases, and 10 bases separated the two germline ends. CDR1 GTSNPN and CDR2 SVGIG come from the germline V gene (reference sequence). Here the CDR3 DNA reads TGTGCCTGGAGTACAGGGACGTCCGGGGAGCTGTTTTTT. This translates into CAWSTGTSGELFF.

This clone was seen only a few times. The chain carries TRBV19 and TRBJ1-5, with D uncertain. Germline V gene data show CDR1 as LNHDA and CDR2 as SQIVND (reference sequence). The CDR3 extends over 14 amino acids. V lost 5 bases to trimming and J lost 0 bases, with 8 bases between them. CDR3 sequence reads: CASSYLRSNQPQHF. In DNA, the CDR3 is TGTGCCAGTAGTTACTTACGTAGCAATCAGCCCCAGCATTTT.

This chain links TRBV4-3 with TRBJ1-2; D possibly corresponds to TRBD1 (6 bases). Germline V gene lookup returns CDR1 LGHNA and CDR2 YSLEER. CDR3 length: 15 residues. V lost 0 bases and J lost 8, with 16 bases in between. The CDR3 DNA is TGCGCCAGCAGCCAAGATCCGCTGACAGGACCGGGCTACACCTTC. This translates into CASSQDPLTGPGYTF.

V and J are TRBV7-2 and TRBJ2-7; D might be TRBD2 (7 bases). Germline V gene data show CDR1 as SGHTA and CDR2 as FQGNSA. The V end lost 1 base, the J end lost 7 bases, and 17 bases lay between the germline ends. The CDR3 covers 15 residues. The CDR3 nucleotides read TGTGCCAGCAGCTTAGGCGGGGGCGCTTTACAGGAGCAGTACTTC. Translating it yields CASSLGGGALQEQYF. Using reference TRBV7-2 and TRBJ2-7 for the parts outside the CDR3, the full variable domain is GAGVSQSPSNKVTEKGKDVELRCDPISGHTALYWYRQSLGQGLEFLIYFQGNSAPDKSGLPSDRFSAERTGGSVSTLTIQRTQQEDSAVYLCASSLGGGALQEQYFGPGTRLTVT.

The CDR3 DNA sequence: TGTGCCAGCAGCAGAAACGAGGCCGAGCAGTACTTC. It encodes CASSRNEAEQYF. The chain carries TRBV9 and TRBJ2-7; D not certain. Germline CDR1 SGDLS, CDR2 YYNGEE. With 4 bases removed from V and 6 bases from J, the gap between germline ends came to 11 bases. CDR3 length: 12 residues.

The chain uses TRBV13 and TRBJ2-1; 7 nucleotides line up with TRBD1. This CDR3 is built from 14 residues. V was pared by 6 bases and J by 5 bases, with 7 bases of the junction left unmatched. Per the germline V gene, CDR1 is PRHDT and CDR2 is FYEKMQ (reference sequence). The CDR3 DNA is TGTGCCAGCAGGTTGGGCCAGGGGGACAATGAGCAGTTCTTC. Translating gives CASRLGQGDNEQFF.

The chain links TRBV7-3 to TRBJ2-1; 10 nucleotides line up with TRBD2. The CDR3 runs 14 residues. Germline-derived CDR1 and CDR2 are SGHTA and FQGTGA. Trimming removed 5 bases from V and 8 bases from J; junction bases left unmatched: 6. The CDR3 is CASSPSGGADEQFF. CDR3 nucleotide sequence: TGTGCCAGCAGCCCCAGCGGGGGGGCCGATGAGCAGTTCTTC.

This clone appeared a few times. The chain is built from TRBV7-9 and TRBJ2-7; D is possibly TRBD1 (6 bases). In germline, CDR1 is SEHNR, CDR2 FQNEAQ (reference sequence). This CDR3 is 14 amino acids long. The germline V and J ends were trimmed by 4 bases and 3 bases, with 13 bases remaining between them. CDR3 region: CASSSENRVYEQYF. The CDR3 DNA sequence: TGTGCCAGCAGCTCCGAAAACAGGGTCTACGAGCAGTACTTC.

In the case of this clone: One junction end does not reproduce the germline sequence, and a read error may be involved. The chain uses TRBV5-5 and TRBJ2-1, with a possible D match to TRBD2 (7 bases). This CDR3 region has 14 residues. Per germline, CDR1 SGHKS and CDR2 YYEKEE (reference sequence). The CDR3 region is CASSQGGDYNEQFF. CDR3 DNA sequence: TGCGCCAGCAGCCAAGGGGGGGACTACAATGAGCAGTTCTTC.

The V call is TRBV4-3, the J call TRBJ1-1, with 9 nucleotides matching TRBD1. The CDR3 runs 15 residues. Trimming removed 5 bases from V and 4 bases from J; junction bases left unmatched: 8. Germline-derived CDR1 and CDR2 are LGHNA and YSLEER. The CDR3 DNA reads TGCGCCAGCAGCTACCGGACAGGGGCGGTCACTGAAGCTTTCTTT. It encodes CASSYRTGAVTEAFF.

The V and J genes are TRBV29-1 and TRBJ2-1, with D unresolved. The V end was cut by 3 bases, the J end by 3 bases, with 9 bases between. Germline values: CDR1 SQVTM, CDR2 ANQGSEA. CDR3 size: 13 residues. As DNA, the CDR3 is TGCAGCGTTGACCTTGGGGACTACAATGAGCAGTTCTTC. It is translated as CSVDLGDYNEQFF.

In regard to this clone: Because it lacks the conserved phenylalanine or tryptophan at the end, this CDR3 is likely a read error. It is unclear where the CDR3 begins or ends on the DNA, so no DNA is shown, and the CDR3 is as TCRdb lists it. The chain carries TRBV11-2 and TRBJ2-3. With termini counted, the CDR3 has 8 amino acids. Germline V gene sequence: CDR1 SGHAT, CDR2 FQNNGV. Here the CDR3 reads CASSLGWV.

CDR3 nucleotide sequence: TGTGCCAGCAGCACGGACAGGCTGGGTAGCAATCAGCCCCAGCATTTT. This encodes CASSTDRLGSNQPQHF. This sequence joins TRBV28 and TRBJ1-5; 7 bases line up with TRBD1. After removal of 6 bases from V and 0 bases from J, the junction contained 8 bases not matched to a gene. The CDR3 extends over 16 amino acids. Germline V gene data show CDR1 as MDHEN and CDR2 as SYDVKM.

This clone was seen a handful of times. The J gene is TRBJ2-7, the V gene TRBV30, with 10 nucleotides matching TRBD1. V shed 3 bases, J shed 2 bases, and the junction held 7 bases outside the gene matches. CDR3 size: 15 residues. CDR1 and CDR2 from the germline V gene are GTSNPN and SVGIG (reference sequence). The CDR3 DNA reads as TGTGCCTGGAGCTTGGGACAGGGGATAGCCTACGAGCAGTACTTC. Its translation: CAWSLGQGIAYEQYF. The variable domain in full, completed from reference TRBV30 and TRBJ2-7, reads SQTIHQWPATLVQPVGSPLSLECTVEGTSNPNLYWYRQAAGRGLQLLFYSVGIGQISSEVPQNLSASRPQDRQFILSSKKLLLSDSGFYLCAWSLGQGIAYEQYFGPGTRLTVT.

This chain connects TRBV20-1 to TRBJ2-1; the D gene is possibly TRBD1 (5 bases). The CDR3 covers 11 residues. Trimming cost V 5 bases and J 8 bases, with 10 bases left between them. CDR1 and CDR2 from the germline V gene are DFQATT and SNEGSKA (reference sequence). CDR3 DNA sequence: TGCAGTGCTGGACAAATACATGAGCAGTTCTTC. Translating it yields CSAGQIHEQFF.

This chain connects TRBV6-1 to TRBJ2-3; a possible D gene is TRBD2 (5 bases). The germline gives CDR1 MNHNS, CDR2 SASEGT. The V end was cut by 5 bases, the J end by 0 bases, with 12 bases between. The CDR3 is 15 amino acids. The CDR3 bases are TGTGCCAGCAGTCCGAGGGAGATTAGCACAGATACGCAGTATTTT. Amino acids: CASSPREISTDTQYF.

The chain recombines TRBV19 with TRBJ2-3, with D tentatively TRBD2 (5 bases). Germline V gene lookup returns CDR1 LNHDA and CDR2 SQIVND (reference sequence). The CDR3 spans 17 residues. The V end was cut by 1 base, the J end by 2 bases, with 16 bases between. The CDR3 sequence: CASSIGETRTYTDTQYF. The CDR3 coding sequence is TGTGCCAGTAGTATAGGGGAGACCCGAACTTACACAGATACGCAGTATTTT.

The rearrangement uses TRBV12-5 and TRBJ2-7; D could derive from TRBD1 or TRBD2 (7 bases each). Per germline, CDR1 LGHNT and CDR2 FRNRAP. The CDR3 runs to 14 residues. The V end was cut by 6 bases, the J end by 2 bases, with 14 bases between. CDR3 DNA sequence: TGTGCTAGTGGCCAATCAGGGGGGGCCTACGAGCAGTACTTC. Protein sequence: CASGQSGGAYEQYF.

The chain carries TRBV5-1 and TRBJ2-1; 10 bases agree with TRBD2. Looked up from germline, CDR1 is SGHRS and CDR2 is YFSETQ. CDR3 length: 15 amino acids. J was trimmed by 6 bases and V by 3 bases; bases with no gene match: 6. Written as DNA, the CDR3 is TGCGCCAGCAGCTCCGGGACTAGCGCCTCCAATGAGCAGTTCTTC. It translates to CASSSGTSASNEQFF.